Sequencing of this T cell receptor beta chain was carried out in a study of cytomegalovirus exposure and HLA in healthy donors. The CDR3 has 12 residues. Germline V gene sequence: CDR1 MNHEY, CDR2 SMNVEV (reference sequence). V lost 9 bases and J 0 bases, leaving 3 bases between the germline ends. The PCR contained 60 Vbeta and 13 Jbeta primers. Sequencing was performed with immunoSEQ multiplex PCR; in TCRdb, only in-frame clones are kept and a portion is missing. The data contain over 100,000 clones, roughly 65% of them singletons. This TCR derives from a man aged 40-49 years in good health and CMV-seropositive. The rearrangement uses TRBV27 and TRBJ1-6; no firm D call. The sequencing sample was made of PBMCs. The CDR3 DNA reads TGTGCCAGTTACTCCTATAATTCACCCCTCCACTTT. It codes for CASYSYNSPLHF.